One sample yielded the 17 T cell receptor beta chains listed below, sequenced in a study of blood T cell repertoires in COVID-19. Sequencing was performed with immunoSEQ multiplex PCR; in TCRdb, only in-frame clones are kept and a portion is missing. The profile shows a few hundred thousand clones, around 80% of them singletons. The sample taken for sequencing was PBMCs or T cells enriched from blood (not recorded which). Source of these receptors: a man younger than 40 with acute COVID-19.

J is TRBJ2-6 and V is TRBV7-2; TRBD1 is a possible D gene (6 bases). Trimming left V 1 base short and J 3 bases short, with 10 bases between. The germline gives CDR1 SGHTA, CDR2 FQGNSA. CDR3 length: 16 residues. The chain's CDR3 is CASSLVTGIGANVLTF. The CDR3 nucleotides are TGTGCCAGCAGCTTAGTAACAGGGATTGGGGCCAACGTCCTGACTTTC. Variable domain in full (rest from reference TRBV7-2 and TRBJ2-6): GAGVSQSPSNKVTEKGKDVELRCDPISGHTALYWYRQSLGQGLEFLIYFQGNSAPDKSGLPSDRFSAERTGGSVSTLTIQRTQQEDSAVYLCASSLVTGIGANVLTFGAGSRLTVL.

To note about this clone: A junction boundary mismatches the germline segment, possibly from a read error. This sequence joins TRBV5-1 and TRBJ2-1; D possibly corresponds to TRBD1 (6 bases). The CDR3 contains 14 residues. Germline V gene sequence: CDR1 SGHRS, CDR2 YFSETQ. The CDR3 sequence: CASSPEDRVGPQFF. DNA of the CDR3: TGTGCCAGCAGCCCAGAGGACAGAGTTGGACCGCAGTTCTTC.

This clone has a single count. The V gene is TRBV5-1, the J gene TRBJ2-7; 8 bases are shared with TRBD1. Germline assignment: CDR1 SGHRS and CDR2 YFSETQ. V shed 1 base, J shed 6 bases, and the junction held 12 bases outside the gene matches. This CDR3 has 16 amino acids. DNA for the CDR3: TGCGCCAGCAGCTTGAGGGGCAGGGGGCGAGGAAGCGAGCAGTACGTC. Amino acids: CASSLRGRGRGSEQYV.

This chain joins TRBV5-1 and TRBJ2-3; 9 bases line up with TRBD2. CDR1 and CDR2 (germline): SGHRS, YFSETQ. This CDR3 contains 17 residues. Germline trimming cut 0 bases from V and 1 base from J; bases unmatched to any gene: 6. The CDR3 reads CASSLGVAGVGTDTQYF. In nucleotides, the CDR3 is TGCGCCAGCAGCTTGGGGGTAGCGGGGGTGGGCACAGATACGCAGTATTTT.

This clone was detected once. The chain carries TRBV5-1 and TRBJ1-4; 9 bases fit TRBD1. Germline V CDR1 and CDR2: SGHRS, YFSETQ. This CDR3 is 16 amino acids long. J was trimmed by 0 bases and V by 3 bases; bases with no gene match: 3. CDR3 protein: CASSWGQGTTNEKLFF. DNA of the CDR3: TGCGCCAGCAGCTGGGGACAGGGTACAACTAATGAAAAACTGTTTTTT.

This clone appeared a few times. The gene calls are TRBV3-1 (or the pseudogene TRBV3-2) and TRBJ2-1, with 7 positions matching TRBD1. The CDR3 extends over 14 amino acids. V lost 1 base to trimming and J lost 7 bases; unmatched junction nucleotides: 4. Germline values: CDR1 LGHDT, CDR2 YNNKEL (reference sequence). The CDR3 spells CASSQGAGGNEQFF. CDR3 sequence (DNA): TGTGCCAGCAGCCAAGGTGCAGGGGGAAATGAGCAGTTCTTC.

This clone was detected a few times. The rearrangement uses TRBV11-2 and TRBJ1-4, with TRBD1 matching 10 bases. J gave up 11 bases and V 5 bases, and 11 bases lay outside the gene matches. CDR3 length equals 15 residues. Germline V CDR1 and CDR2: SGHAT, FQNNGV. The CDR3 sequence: CASSTRTGGFGKLFF. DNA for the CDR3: TGTGCCAGCAGCACGAGGACAGGGGGTTTTGGGAAACTGTTTTTT.

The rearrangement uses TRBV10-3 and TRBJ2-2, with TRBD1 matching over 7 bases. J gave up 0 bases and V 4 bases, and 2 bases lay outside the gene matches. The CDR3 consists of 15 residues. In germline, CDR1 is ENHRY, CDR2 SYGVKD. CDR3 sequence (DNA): TGTGCCATCAGTGGGGGACAGCCGAACACCGGGGAGCTGTTTTTT. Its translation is CAISGGQPNTGELFF.

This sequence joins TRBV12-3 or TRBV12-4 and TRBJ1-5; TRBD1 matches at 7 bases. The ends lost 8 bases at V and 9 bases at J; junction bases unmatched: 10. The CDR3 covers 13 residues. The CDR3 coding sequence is TGTGCCAGCTCATACAGGGGCGGTTCGCCCCAGCATTTT. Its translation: CASSYRGGSPQHF.

CDR3 in amino acids: CASRTGRSTDTQYF. DNA for the CDR3: TGTGCCAGCAGGACAGGGCGCAGCACAGATACGCAGTATTTT. The J gene is TRBJ2-3, the V gene TRBV27; TRBD1 matches at 7 bases. The trim removed 6 bases at V and 0 bases at J, leaving 3 bases unmatched. The CDR3 loop spans 14 amino acids. CDR1 is MNHEY and CDR2 is SMNVEV in the germline V gene (reference sequence).

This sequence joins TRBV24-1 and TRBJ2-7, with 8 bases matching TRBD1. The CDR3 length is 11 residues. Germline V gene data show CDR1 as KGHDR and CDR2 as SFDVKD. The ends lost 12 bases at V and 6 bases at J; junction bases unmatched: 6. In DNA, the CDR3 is TGTGCCGGACAGGGTGGAGGCGAGCAGTACGTC. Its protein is CAGQGGGEQYV.

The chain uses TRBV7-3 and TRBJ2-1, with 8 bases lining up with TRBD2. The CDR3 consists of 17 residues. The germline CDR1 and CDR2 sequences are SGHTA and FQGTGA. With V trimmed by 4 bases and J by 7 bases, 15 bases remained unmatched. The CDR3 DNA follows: TGTGCCAGCAGCTCCCCTCTCACTAGCGGATGGAATAATGAGCAGTTCTTC. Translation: CASSSPLTSGWNNEQFF.

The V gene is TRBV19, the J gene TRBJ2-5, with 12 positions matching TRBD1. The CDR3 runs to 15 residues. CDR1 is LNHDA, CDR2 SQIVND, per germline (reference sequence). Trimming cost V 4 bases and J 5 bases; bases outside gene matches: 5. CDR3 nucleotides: TGTGCCAGTAGTAGAGGGACAGGGGGCGGTGAGACCCAGTACTTC. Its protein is CASSRGTGGGETQYF.

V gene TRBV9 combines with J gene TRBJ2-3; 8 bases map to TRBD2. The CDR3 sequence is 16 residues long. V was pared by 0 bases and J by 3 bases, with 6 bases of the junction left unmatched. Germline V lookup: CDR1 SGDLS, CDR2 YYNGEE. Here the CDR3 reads CASSVGSSGGTDTQYF. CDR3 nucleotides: TGTGCCAGCAGCGTAGGTTCCAGCGGGGGAACAGATACGCAGTATTTT.

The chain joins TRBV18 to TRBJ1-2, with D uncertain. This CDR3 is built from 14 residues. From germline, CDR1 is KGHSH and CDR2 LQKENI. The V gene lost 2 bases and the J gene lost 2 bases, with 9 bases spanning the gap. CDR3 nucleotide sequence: TGTGCCAGCTCACCAGGGCCGCAGAACTATGGCTACACCTTC. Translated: CASSPGPQNYGYTF. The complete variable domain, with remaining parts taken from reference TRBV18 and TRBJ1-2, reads NAGVMQNPRHLVRRRGQEARLRCSPMKGHSHVYWYRQLPEEGLKFMVYLQKENIIDESGMPKERFSAEFPKEGPSILRIQQVVRGDSAAYFCASSPGPQNYGYTFGSGTRLTVV.

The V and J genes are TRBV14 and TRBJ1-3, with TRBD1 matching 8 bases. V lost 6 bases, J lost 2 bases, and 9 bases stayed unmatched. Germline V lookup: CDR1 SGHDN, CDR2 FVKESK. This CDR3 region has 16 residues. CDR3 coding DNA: TGTGCCAGCAGTTTAATTCAGGGGGCGGCTGGAAACACCATATATTTT. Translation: CASSLIQGAAGNTIYF.

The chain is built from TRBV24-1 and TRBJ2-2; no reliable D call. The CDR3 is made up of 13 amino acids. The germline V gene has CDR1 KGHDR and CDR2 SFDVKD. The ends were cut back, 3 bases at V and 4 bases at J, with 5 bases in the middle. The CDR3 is CATSDPPTGELFF. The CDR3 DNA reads TGTGCCACCAGTGATCCTCCCACCGGGGAGCTGTTTTTT.